These 16 T cell receptor beta chains were sequenced from one sample in a study of long-term antiretroviral therapy in people with HIV. An immunoSEQ assay, version v3.0, was performed at survey level. Data came from immunoSEQ multiplex PCR; TCRdb stores just in-frame clones and leaves some out. The sample has 20,000 or so clones; 84% are singletons. The source material was unsorted PBMCs, sampled 5.9 years after starting antiretroviral therapy. The source of these receptors is a young man with HIV.

This chain joins TRBV6-1 and TRBJ1-4; D possibly corresponds to TRBD1 (6 bases). V shed 2 bases and J shed 3 bases, with 10 bases lying between them. Germline CDR1 and CDR2: MNHNS and SASEGT. CDR3 length: 15 residues. This CDR3 is CASSEQGSSNEKLFF. The CDR3 DNA follows: TGTGCCAGCAGTGAACAGGGGAGTTCTAATGAAAAACTGTTTTTT.

CDR3 in DNA: TGTGCCAGCAGCTTAGGTGCGGGGGGGCCGATAGATGAGCAGTTCTTC. It encodes CASSLGAGGPIDEQFF. The chain carries TRBV11-3 and TRBJ2-1, with 9 bases that match TRBD2. This CDR3 region has 16 residues. Losses at the gene ends were 1 base for V and 8 bases for J; bases not matched to a gene: 9. In germline, CDR1 is SGHNT, CDR2 YENEEA.

This clone appeared a single time. The V gene is TRBV28, the J gene TRBJ1-4; 7 positions match TRBD1. Unmatched junction bases numbered 2, after V lost 4 bases and J lost 3 bases. The germline gives CDR1 MDHEN, CDR2 SYDVKM. This CDR3 contains 14 residues. CDR3 loop: CASSYGTANEKLFF. CDR3 coding DNA: TGTGCCAGCAGTTACGGGACAGCTAATGAAAAACTGTTTTTT.

The chain employs TRBV7-9 and TRBJ1-1, with 8 bases fitting TRBD1. The CDR3 has 13 amino acids. Germline V gene data show CDR1 as SEHNR and CDR2 as FQNEAQ (reference sequence). With 8 bases clipped from V and 6 bases from J, the junction kept 8 bases outside the gene matches. CDR3 region: CASAMPGGPEAFF. The CDR3 coding sequence is TGTGCCAGCGCCATGCCAGGGGGCCCTGAAGCTTTCTTT. Filled out from reference TRBV7-9 and TRBJ1-1, the complete variable domain reads DTGVSQNPRHKITKRGQNVTFRCDPISEHNRLYWYRQTLGQGPEFLTYFQNEAQLEKSRLLSDRFSAERPKGSFSTLEIQRTEQGDSAMYLCASAMPGGPEAFFGQGTRLTVV.

This clone was counted once. V and J are TRBV6-6 and TRBJ2-7; D is unclear. Deletions cut 2 bases from V and 0 bases from J, with 14 bases between. The CDR3 sequence is 16 residues long. CDR1 and CDR2 from the germline V gene are MNHNY and SVGAGI (reference sequence). The chain's CDR3 is CASSYDGSRGSYEQYF. The CDR3 coding sequence is TGTGCCAGCAGTTACGACGGCTCCCGCGGCTCCTACGAGCAGTACTTC.

This rearrangement joins TRBV7-3 to TRBJ2-5, with 11 bases matching TRBD2. From germline, CDR1 is SGHTA and CDR2 FQGTGA. This CDR3 has 16 residues. V was clipped by 5 bases and J by 5 bases; unmatched bases: 10. The CDR3 sequence: CASSPHSGGELETQYF. CDR3 DNA: TGTGCCAGCAGCCCCCATAGCGGGGGGGAATTGGAGACCCAGTACTTC.

This clone was counted between two and nine times. V usage is TRBV5-4 and J usage is TRBJ1-4; the D gene is possibly TRBD1 (5 bases). Germline V lookup: CDR1 SGHNT, CDR2 YYREEE (reference sequence). V gave up 3 bases and J gave up 0 bases, with 12 bases separating them. This CDR3 has 16 residues. CDR3 DNA: TGTGCCAGCAGCTCCTCGCCGACAGCAACTAATGAAAAACTGTTTTTT. Protein product: CASSSSPTATNEKLFF.

This clone was seen only once. The J gene is TRBJ1-2, the V gene TRBV28; 8 positions match TRBD1. The germline V gene encodes CDR1 MDHEN and CDR2 SYDVKM. V lost 6 bases to trimming and J lost 3 bases; unmatched junction nucleotides: 12. CDR3 size: 16 residues. The CDR3 bases are TGTGCCAGCAGACAGGGGGATTTCTCTATACACTATGGCTACACCTTC. Translating it yields CASRQGDFSIHYGYTF.

This clone was seen once. The chain employs TRBV4-1 and TRBJ2-7, with 7 bases matching TRBD2. Trimming cost V 1 base and J 5 bases; bases outside gene matches: 5. CDR1 MGHRA and CDR2 YSYEKL come from the germline V gene. CDR3 length: 14 amino acids. CDR3 coding DNA: TGCGCCAGCAGCCAAGTTCCAGGGAGGGACGAGCAGTACTTC. Its translation is CASSQVPGRDEQYF.

CDR3 sequence: CASSLVGSDTQYF. CDR3 nucleotide sequence: TGTGCCAGCAGCTTAGTTGGGTCAGATACGCAGTATTTT. This sequence joins TRBV7-3 and TRBJ2-3; D remains ambiguous. Trimming pared 2 bases from V and 4 bases from J, leaving 7 bases between. CDR1 SGHTA and CDR2 FQGTGA come from the germline V gene. CDR3 length: 13 residues.

V is TRBV23-1 and J is TRBJ1-1, with D tentatively TRBD1 (6 bases). TRBV23-1 is recorded as an ORF, its role being uncertain. The germline V and J ends were trimmed by 7 bases and 1 base, with 40 bases remaining between them. The CDR3 totals 23 residues. The DNA for the CDR3 is TGCGCCAGCACCTCAGGGGTCACTCCCCCAAAACCAAGGAATCCAGATCAGAACACTGAAGCTTTCTTT. Residues: CASTSGVTPPKPRNPDQNTEAFF.

The genes are TRBV19 and TRBJ1-2; tentative D call: TRBD1 (6 bases). The germline V gene encodes CDR1 LNHDA and CDR2 SQIVND (reference sequence). V was cut by 3 bases and J by 4 bases, with 12 bases left in between. The CDR3 has 14 amino acids. The CDR3 coding sequence is TGTGCCAGTAGTATTGATGGACAGAGCTATGGCTACACCTTC. This translates into CASSIDGQSYGYTF. Full variable domain (remainder filled in from reference TRBV19 and TRBJ1-2): DGGITQSPKYLFRKEGQNVTLSCEQNLNHDAMYWYRQDPGQGLRLIYYSQIVNDFQKGDIAEGYSVSREKKESFPLTVTSAQKNPTAFYLCASSIDGQSYGYTFGSGTRLTVV.

The CDR3 DNA sequence: TGTGCCAGCAGCCTCGGGACAGGGGGACCCCTCCACTTT. This encodes CASSLGTGGPLHF. V gene TRBV7-2 combines with J gene TRBJ1-6; the match to TRBD1 covers 11 bases. Germline V gene sequence: CDR1 SGHTA, CDR2 FQGNSA. This CDR3 contains 13 residues. V dropped 5 bases and J dropped 12; count of bases not matched to a gene: 3.

The rearrangement uses TRBV9 and TRBJ2-1, with no clear D. The germline V gene encodes CDR1 SGDLS and CDR2 YYNGEE. V was trimmed by 0 bases and J by 6 bases, leaving 7 bases between them. CDR3 length: 13 residues. CDR3 amino acids: CASSVGPSNEQFF. The DNA of the CDR3 is TGTGCCAGCAGCGTAGGGCCTAGCAATGAGCAGTTCTTC.

This clone occurred a few times. This sequence joins TRBV6-5 and TRBJ2-2, with D possibly matching TRBD2 (6 bases). This CDR3 contains 15 residues. V gave up 1 base and J gave up 9 bases, with 15 bases separating them. Looked up from germline, CDR1 is MNHEY and CDR2 is SVGAGI. The CDR3 nucleotides read TGTGCCAGCAGTTACTTGGCCACGGGGGATAGGGAGCTGTTTTTT. It encodes CASSYLATGDRELFF.

The V call is TRBV27, the J call TRBJ2-2; D not resolved. CDR1 is MNHEY, CDR2 SMNVEV, per germline (reference sequence). The CDR3 sequence is 15 residues long. V was clipped by 7 bases and J by 6 bases, with 18 bases between them. The CDR3 region has the DNA TGTGCCAGCACCCAACTGGGCAGGACCTCCGGGGAGCTGTTTTTT. As protein: CASTQLGRTSGELFF.